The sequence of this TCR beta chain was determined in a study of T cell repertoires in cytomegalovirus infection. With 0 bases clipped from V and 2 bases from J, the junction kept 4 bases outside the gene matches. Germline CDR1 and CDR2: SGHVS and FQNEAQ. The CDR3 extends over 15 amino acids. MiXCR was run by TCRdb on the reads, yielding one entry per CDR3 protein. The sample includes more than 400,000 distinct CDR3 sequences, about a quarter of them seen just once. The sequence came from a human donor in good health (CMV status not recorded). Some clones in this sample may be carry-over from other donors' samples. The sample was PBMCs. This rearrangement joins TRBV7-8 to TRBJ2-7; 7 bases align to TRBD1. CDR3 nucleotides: TGTGCCAGCAGCTTAGCGTCGGACAGGACCTACGAGCAGTACTTC. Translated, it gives CASSLASDRTYEQYF.